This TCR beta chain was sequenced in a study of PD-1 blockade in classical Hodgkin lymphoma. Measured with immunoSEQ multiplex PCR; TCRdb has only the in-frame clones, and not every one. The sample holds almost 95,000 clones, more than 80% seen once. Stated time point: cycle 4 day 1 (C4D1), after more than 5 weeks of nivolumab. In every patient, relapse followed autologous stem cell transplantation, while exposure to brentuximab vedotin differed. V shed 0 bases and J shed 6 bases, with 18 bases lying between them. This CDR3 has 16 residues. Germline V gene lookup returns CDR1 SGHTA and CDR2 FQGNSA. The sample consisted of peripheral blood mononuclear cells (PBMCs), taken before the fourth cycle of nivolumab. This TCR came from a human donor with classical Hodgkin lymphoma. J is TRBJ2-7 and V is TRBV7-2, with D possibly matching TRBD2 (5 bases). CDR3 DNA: TGTGCCAGCAGCTTAGCAATTCTAGCCCTCCCTCTCGAGCAGTACTTC. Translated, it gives CASSLAILALPLEQYF.